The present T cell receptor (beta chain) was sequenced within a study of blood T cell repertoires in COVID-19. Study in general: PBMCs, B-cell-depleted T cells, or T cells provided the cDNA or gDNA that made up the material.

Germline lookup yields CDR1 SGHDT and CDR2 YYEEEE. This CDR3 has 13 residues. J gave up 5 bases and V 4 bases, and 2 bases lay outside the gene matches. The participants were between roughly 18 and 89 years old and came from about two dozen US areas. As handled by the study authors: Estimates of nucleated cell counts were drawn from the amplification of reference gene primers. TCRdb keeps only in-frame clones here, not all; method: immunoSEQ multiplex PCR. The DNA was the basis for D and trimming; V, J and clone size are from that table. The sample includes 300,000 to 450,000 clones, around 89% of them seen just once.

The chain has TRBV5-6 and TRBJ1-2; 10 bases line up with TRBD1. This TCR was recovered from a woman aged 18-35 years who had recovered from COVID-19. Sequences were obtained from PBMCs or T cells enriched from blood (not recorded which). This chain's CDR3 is CASSEGQGYGYTF. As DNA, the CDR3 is TGTGCCAGCAGCGAGGGACAGGGGTATGGCTACACCTTC.